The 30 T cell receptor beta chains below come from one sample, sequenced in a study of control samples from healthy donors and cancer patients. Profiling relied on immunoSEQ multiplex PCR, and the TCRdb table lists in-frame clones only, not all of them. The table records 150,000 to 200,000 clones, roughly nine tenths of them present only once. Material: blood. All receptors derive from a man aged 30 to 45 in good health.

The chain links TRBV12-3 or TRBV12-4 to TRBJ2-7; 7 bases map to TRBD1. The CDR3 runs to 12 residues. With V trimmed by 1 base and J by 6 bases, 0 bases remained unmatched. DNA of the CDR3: TGTGCCAGCAGTTTAGGGACAGGCGAGCAGTACTTC. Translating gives CASSLGTGEQYF.

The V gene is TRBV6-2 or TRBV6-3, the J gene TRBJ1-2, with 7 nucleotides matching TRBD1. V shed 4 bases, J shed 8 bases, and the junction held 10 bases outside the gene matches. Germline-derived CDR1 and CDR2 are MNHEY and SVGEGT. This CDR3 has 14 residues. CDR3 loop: CASSFLQGNEGYTF. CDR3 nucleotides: TGTGCCAGCAGTTTCCTACAGGGGAACGAAGGCTACACCTTC.

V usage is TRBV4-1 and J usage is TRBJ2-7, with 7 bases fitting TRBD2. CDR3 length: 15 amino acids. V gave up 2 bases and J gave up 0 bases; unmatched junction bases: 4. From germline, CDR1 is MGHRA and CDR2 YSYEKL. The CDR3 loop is CASSQSGVSSYEQYF. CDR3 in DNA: TGCGCCAGCAGCCAAAGCGGGGTGAGCTCCTACGAGCAGTACTTC.

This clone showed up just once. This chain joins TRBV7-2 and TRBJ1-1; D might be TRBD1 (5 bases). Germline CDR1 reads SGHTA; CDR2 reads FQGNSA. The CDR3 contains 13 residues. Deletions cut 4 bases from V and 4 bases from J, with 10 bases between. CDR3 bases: TGTGCCAGCAGCTCCAGGGTGGGCACTGAAGCTTTCTTT. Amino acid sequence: CASSSRVGTEAFF.

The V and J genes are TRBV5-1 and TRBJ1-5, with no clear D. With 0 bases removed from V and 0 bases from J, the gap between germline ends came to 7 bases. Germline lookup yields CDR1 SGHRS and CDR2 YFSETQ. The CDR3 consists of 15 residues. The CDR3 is CASSLGAYSNQPQHF. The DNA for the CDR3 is TGCGCCAGCAGCTTGGGGGCGTATAGCAATCAGCCCCAGCATTTT.

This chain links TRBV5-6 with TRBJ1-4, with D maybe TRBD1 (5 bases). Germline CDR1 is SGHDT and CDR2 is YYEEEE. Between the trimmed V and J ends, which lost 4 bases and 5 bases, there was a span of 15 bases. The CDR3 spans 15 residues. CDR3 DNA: TGTGCCAGCAGCAGATGGGACCGAGGAAATGAAAAACTGTTTTTT. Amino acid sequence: CASSRWDRGNEKLFF.

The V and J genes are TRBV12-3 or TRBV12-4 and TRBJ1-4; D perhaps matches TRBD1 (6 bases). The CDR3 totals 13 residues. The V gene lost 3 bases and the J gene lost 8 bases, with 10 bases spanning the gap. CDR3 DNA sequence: TGTGCCAGCAGTTTGGCAGGGACAGAAAAACTGTTTTTT. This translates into CASSLAGTEKLFF.

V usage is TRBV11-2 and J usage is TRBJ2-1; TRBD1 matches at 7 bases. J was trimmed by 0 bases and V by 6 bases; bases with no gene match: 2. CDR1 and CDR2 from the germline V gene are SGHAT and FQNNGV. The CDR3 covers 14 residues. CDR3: CASSPGGSYNEQFF. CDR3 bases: TGTGCCAGCAGTCCAGGGGGCTCCTACAATGAGCAGTTCTTC.

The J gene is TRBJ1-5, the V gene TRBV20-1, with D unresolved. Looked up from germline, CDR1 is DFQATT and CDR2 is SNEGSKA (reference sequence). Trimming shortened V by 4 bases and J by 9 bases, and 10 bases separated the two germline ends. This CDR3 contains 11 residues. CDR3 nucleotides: TGCAGTGCTACGATTGGCGGGCCCCAGCATTTT. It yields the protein CSATIGGPQHF.

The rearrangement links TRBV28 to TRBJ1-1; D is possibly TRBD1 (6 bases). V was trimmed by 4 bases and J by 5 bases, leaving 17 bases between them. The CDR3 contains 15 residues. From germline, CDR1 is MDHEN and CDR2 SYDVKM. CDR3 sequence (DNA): TGTGCCAGCAGTTCCATAGGGGGGGCAATGACTGAAGCTTTCTTT. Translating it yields CASSSIGGAMTEAFF.

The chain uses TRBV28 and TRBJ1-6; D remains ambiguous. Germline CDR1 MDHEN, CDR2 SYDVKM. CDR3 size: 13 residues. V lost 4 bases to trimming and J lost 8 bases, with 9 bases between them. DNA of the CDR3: TGTGCCAGCAGTTCCCAGGCCTATTCACCCCTCCACTTT. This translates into CASSSQAYSPLHF.

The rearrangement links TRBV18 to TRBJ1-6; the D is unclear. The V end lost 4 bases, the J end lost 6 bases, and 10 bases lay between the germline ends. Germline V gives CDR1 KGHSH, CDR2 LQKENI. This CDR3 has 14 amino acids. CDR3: CASSLGPSNSPLHF. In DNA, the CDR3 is TGTGCCAGCTCACTTGGGCCCTCTAATTCACCCCTCCACTTT.

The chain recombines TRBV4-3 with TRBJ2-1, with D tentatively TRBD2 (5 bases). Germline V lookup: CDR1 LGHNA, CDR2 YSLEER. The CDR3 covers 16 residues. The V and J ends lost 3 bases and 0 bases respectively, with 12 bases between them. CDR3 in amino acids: CASSQAPGSSYNEQFF. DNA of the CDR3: TGCGCCAGCAGCCAGGCCCCGGGGAGCTCCTACAATGAGCAGTTCTTC.

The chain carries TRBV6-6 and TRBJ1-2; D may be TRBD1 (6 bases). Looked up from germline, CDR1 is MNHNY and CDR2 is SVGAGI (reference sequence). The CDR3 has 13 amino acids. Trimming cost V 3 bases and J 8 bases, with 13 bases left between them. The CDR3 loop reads CASSYSGGDGYTF. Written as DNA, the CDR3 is TGTGCCAGCAGTTATTCGGGGGGCGACGGCTACACCTTC.

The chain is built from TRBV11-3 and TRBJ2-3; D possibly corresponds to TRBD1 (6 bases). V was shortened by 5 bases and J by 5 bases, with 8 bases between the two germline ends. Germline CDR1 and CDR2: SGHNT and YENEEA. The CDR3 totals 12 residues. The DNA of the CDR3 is TGTGCCAGCAGCAAAGGGGGAGATACGCAGTATTTT. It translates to CASSKGGDTQYF.

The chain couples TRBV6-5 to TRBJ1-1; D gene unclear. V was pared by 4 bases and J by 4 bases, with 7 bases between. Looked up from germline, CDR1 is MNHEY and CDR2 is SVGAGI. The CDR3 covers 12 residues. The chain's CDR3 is CASSLAGTEAFF. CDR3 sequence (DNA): TGTGCCAGCAGTTTAGCGGGCACTGAAGCTTTCTTT.

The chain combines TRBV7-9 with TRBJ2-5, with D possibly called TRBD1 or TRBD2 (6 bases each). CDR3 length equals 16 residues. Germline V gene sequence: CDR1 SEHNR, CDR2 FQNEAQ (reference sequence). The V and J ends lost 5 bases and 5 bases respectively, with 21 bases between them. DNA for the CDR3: TGTGCCAGCAGCCCCGATCTACCGGGGGCGCGGGAGACCCAGTACTTC. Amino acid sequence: CASSPDLPGARETQYF.

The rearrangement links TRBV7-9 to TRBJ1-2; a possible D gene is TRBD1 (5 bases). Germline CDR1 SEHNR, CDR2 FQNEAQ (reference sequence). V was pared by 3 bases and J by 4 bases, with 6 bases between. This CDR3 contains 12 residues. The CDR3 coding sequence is TGTGCCAGCAGCTTCCAGGGCTATGGCTACACCTTC. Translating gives CASSFQGYGYTF.

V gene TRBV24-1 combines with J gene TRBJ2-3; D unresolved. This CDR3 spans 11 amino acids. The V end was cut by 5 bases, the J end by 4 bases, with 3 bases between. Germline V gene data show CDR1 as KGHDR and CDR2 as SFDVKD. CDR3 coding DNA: TGTGCCACCAGTGGTGCAGATACGCAGTATTTT. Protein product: CATSGADTQYF.

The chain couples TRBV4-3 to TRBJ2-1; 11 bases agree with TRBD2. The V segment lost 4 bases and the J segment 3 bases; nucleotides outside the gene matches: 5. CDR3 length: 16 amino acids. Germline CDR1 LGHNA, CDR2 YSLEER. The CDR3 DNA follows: TGCGCCAGCAGCCGACAACTAGCGGGGGACTACAATGAGCAGTTCTTC. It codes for CASSRQLAGDYNEQFF.

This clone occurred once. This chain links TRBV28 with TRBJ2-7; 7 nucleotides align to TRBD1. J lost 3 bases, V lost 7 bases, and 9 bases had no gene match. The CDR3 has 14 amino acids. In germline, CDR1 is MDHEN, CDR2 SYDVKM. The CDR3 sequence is CASIGTAPFYEQYF. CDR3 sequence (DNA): TGTGCCAGCATAGGGACAGCCCCCTTCTACGAGCAGTACTTC.

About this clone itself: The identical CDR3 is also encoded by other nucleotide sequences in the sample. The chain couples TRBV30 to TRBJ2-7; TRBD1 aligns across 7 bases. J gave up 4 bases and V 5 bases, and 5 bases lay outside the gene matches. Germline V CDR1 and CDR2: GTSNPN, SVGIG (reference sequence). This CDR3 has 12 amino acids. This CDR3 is CAWSTGNYEQYF. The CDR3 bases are TGTGCCTGGTCGACAGGGAATTACGAGCAGTACTTC. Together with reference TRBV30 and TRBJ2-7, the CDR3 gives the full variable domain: SQTIHQWPATLVQPVGSPLSLECTVEGTSNPNLYWYRQAAGRGLQLLFYSVGIGQISSEVPQNLSASRPQDRQFILSSKKLLLSDSGFYLCAWSTGNYEQYFGPGTRLTVT.

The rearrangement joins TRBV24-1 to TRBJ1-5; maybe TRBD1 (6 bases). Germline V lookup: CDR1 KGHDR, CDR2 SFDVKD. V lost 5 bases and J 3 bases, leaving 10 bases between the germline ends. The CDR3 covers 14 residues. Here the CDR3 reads CATSAGGINQPQHF. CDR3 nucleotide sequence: TGTGCCACCAGTGCTGGGGGCATCAATCAGCCCCAGCATTTT.

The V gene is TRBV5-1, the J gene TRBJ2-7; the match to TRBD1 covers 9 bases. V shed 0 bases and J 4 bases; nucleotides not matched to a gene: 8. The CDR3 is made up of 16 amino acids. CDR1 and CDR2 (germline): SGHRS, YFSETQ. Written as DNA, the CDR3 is TGCGCCAGCAGCTTGGCACCGGGACAGGGCTCTTACGAGCAGTACTTC. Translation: CASSLAPGQGSYEQYF.

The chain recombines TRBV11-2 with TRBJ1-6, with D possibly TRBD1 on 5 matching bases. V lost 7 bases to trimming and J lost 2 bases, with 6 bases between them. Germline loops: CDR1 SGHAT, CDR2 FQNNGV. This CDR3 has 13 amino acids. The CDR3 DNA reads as TGTGCCAGCACAGGGACCTATAATTCACCCCTCCACTTT. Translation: CASTGTYNSPLHF.

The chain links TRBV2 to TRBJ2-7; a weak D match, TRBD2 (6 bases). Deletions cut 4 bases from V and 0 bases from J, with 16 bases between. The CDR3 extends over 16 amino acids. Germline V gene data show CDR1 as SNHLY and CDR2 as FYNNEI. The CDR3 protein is CASSGVEGLGSYEQYF. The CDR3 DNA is TGTGCCAGCAGTGGCGTAGAGGGACTGGGCTCCTACGAGCAGTACTTC.

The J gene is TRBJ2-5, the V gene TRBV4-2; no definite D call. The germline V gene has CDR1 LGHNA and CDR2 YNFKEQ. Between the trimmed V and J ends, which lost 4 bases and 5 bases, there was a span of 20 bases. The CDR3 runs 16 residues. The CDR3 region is CASSPDGSRMGETQYF. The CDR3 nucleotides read TGTGCCAGCAGCCCCGACGGTTCTAGGATGGGGGAGACCCAGTACTTC.

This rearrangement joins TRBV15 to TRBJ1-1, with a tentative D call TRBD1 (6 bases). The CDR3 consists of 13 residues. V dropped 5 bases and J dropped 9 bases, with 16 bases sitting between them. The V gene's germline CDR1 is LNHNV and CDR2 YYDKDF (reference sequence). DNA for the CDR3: TGTGCCACCAGCCCTCAGGGGCCCAGTAAAGCTTTCTTT. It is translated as CATSPQGPSKAFF.

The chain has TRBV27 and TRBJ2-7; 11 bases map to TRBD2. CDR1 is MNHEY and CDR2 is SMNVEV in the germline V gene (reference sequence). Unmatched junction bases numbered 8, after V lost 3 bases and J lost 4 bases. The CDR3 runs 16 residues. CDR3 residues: CASSFLVAGGPYEQYF. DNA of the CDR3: TGTGCCAGCAGTTTTCTTGTAGCGGGAGGGCCGTACGAGCAGTACTTC.

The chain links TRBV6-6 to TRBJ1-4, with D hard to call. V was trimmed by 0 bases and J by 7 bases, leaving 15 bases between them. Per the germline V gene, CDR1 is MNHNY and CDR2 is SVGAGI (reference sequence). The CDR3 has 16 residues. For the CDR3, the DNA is TGTGCCAGCAGTTACTCTGGCGGCGCTTGGGGTGAAAAACTGTTTTTT. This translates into CASSYSGGAWGEKLFF.